The 2 T cell receptor beta chains below come from one sample, sequenced in a study of shared clonotypes between healthy human individuals (dated by TCRdb to 2018 to 2021). The library was obtained by the immunoSEQ multiplex PCR assay. TCRdb retrieved this table from immuneACCESS and kept in-frame rearrangements only. Not all clones are present; in checked studies, unresolved V genes account for under half, and no reason is known for the remainder. Counted in this sample were 2 million or so clones; 90% to 95% of them appeared once. The ten largest clonotypes hold 0.1% to 0.15% of the sample. Sequenced: naive CD4+ T cells sorted from blood. The sample's cell subset or site label, decoded: CD45RA+ positively selected. The receptors originated from a man between 18 and 35 years old in good health.

The chain combines TRBV6-1 with TRBJ2-2; D ambiguous. V lost 5 bases and J lost 10, with 8 bases in between. This CDR3 contains 11 residues. Germline assignment: CDR1 MNHNS and CDR2 SASEGT. CDR3 amino acids: CASSHPSELFF. For the CDR3, the DNA is TGTGCCAGCAGTCACCCGTCGGAGCTGTTTTTT.

The chain carries TRBV5-1 and TRBJ1-1; 7 bases map to TRBD1. CDR3 length: 13 residues. J was trimmed by 7 bases and V by 3 bases; bases with no gene match: 6. Germline values: CDR1 SGHRS, CDR2 YFSETQ. The CDR3 here is CASSYDRVGEAFF. CDR3 DNA sequence: TGCGCCAGCAGCTATGACAGGGTCGGTGAAGCTTTCTTT.